One sample yielded the 19 T cell receptor beta chains listed below, sequenced in a study of graft-versus-host responses after intestinal transplantation. Profiling relied on immunoSEQ multiplex PCR, and the TCRdb table lists in-frame clones only, not all of them. The data contain 39,000 or so clones, nearly 95% of them singletons. For these receptors, no antigen is known. The sample here was unstimulated CD8+ T cells sorted from spleen or lymph node cells, taken before transplant. These receptor sequences come from a human donor who was the organ donor for an intestinal transplant.

The chain employs TRBV28 and TRBJ1-3; D might be TRBD1 (5 bases). V was cut by 7 bases and J by 0 bases, with 19 bases left in between. Germline lookup yields CDR1 MDHEN and CDR2 SYDVKM. This CDR3 spans 17 amino acids. The CDR3: CASNLSRQWSSGNTIYF. The CDR3 bases are TGTGCCAGCAACCTTTCCCGACAGTGGTCCTCTGGAAACACCATATATTTT. The full variable domain, in which reference TRBV28 and TRBJ1-3 provide the parts outside the CDR3, is DVKVTQSSRYLVKRTGEKVFLECVQDMDHENMFWYRQDPGLGLRLIYFSYDVKMKEKGDIPEGYSVSREKKERFSLILESASTNQTSMYLCASNLSRQWSSGNTIYFGEGSWLTVV.

The table lists this clone with a count of one. The CDR3 nucleotides read TGCGCCAGCCCGGGGTCCACCGGGGAGCTGTTTTTT. Its translation: CASPGSTGELFF. V gene TRBV5-1 combines with J gene TRBJ2-2, with a weak D call TRBD2 (5 bases). The germline gives CDR1 SGHRS, CDR2 YFSETQ. V lost 7 bases and J lost 4, with 8 bases in between. The CDR3 extends over 12 amino acids.

This rearrangement joins TRBV6-5 to TRBJ2-7, with 9 bases identical to TRBD2. This CDR3 is built from 14 residues. The junction had 8 bases not matched to a gene; V was cut back by 5 bases and J by 6 bases. CDR1 is MNHEY, CDR2 SVGAGI, per germline. CDR3 in amino acids: CASSASGRKGEQYF. CDR3 DNA: TGTGCCAGCAGTGCAAGCGGGAGGAAGGGCGAGCAGTACTTC.

The chain is built from TRBV28 and TRBJ2-7, with D possibly matching TRBD1 (6 bases). V gave up 5 bases and J gave up 6 bases, with 23 bases separating them. The CDR3 is made up of 16 amino acids. Germline CDR1 is MDHEN and CDR2 is SYDVKM. CDR3 amino acids: CASSLTRQEVWGEQYF. The CDR3, as DNA: TGTGCCAGCAGTCTGACCAGACAGGAGGTATGGGGCGAGCAGTACTTC.

In its sample, this clone was seen once. The chain has TRBV29-1 and TRBJ2-3; 11 nucleotides agree with TRBD2. The CDR3 consists of 18 residues. Trimming took 1 base from V and 2 from J; bases not matched to a gene: 11. Looked up from germline, CDR1 is SQVTM and CDR2 is ANQGSEA. This CDR3 is CSVEASGLAGPYTDTQYF. The CDR3 DNA is TGCAGCGTTGAAGCTTCCGGACTAGCGGGCCCGTACACAGATACGCAGTATTTT.

This rearrangement joins TRBV4-3 to TRBJ2-7, with 9 positions matching TRBD2. V was pared by 0 bases and J by 1 base, with 7 bases of the junction left unmatched. In germline, CDR1 is LGHNA, CDR2 YSLEER. This CDR3 has 17 amino acids. The CDR3 DNA sequence: TGCGCCAGCAGCCAAGAGATCCCCCTAGCGGGGTCCTACGAGCAGTACTTC. Protein product: CASSQEIPLAGSYEQYF.

The chain links TRBV6-5 to TRBJ1-3, with a possible D match to TRBD1 (5 bases). The CDR3 spans 14 residues. The V and J ends lost 4 bases and 4 bases respectively, with 11 bases between them. From germline, CDR1 is MNHEY and CDR2 SVGAGI. The CDR3 reads CASSLGDGGNTIYF. CDR3 sequence (DNA): TGTGCCAGCAGTTTAGGGGATGGAGGAAACACCATATATTTT.

This chain connects TRBV9 to TRBJ1-2; TRBD1 is a possible D gene (5 bases). The CDR3 runs to 15 residues. V dropped 0 bases and J dropped 4 bases, with 13 bases sitting between them. Germline lookup yields CDR1 SGDLS and CDR2 YYNGEE. The CDR3, as DNA: TGTGCCAGCAGCGTAGTAACAGGTCGGGCCTATGGCTACACCTTC. This translates into CASSVVTGRAYGYTF.

The chain recombines TRBV9 with TRBJ2-7; 8 bases agree with TRBD2. Germline CDR1 is SGDLS and CDR2 is YYNGEE. CDR3 length: 14 residues. V dropped 0 bases and J dropped 6; count of bases not matched to a gene: 5. CDR3 protein: CASSVGAGGAEQYF. The CDR3 bases are TGTGCCAGCAGCGTAGGGGCGGGGGGCGCCGAGCAGTACTTC.

Remarks on this clone: One base away lies a much larger clone, so this may be a sequencing read error. This sample includes further DNA sequences coding for the same CDR3. The rearrangement links TRBV6-5 to TRBJ2-7, with D uncertain. CDR3 length equals 12 residues. Germline CDR1 is MNHEY and CDR2 is SVGAGI. V was shortened by 2 bases and J by 0 bases, with 2 bases between the two germline ends. This CDR3 reads CASSYPSYEQYF. DNA for the CDR3: TGTGCCAGCAGTTACCCCTCCTACGAGCAGTACTTC.

V usage is TRBV19 and J usage is TRBJ2-3, with a tentative D call TRBD2 (6 bases). This CDR3 is 16 amino acids long. Deletions cut 3 bases from V and 6 bases from J, with 19 bases between. Germline CDR1 and CDR2: LNHDA and SQIVND (reference sequence). The CDR3 region is CASSIILSPAGDTQYF. In DNA form, the CDR3 reads TGTGCCAGTAGTATTATCCTAAGCCCGGCGGGGGATACGCAGTATTTT.

This sequence joins TRBV7-2 and TRBJ2-5; TRBD2 matches at 11 bases. The end of the DNA is better explained by TRBJ2-7, so the J call may be wrong. Germline loops: CDR1 SGHTA, CDR2 FQGNSA. The CDR3 runs 15 residues. CDR3 in amino acids: CASTLLAGGSYEQYF. CDR3 nucleotide sequence: TGTGCCAGCACCCTCCTAGCGGGAGGCTCCTACGAGCAGTACTTC.

The J gene is TRBJ2-1, the V gene TRBV11-2; 7 bases map to TRBD1. CDR3 length: 16 amino acids. With V trimmed by 5 bases and J by 7 bases, 14 bases remained unmatched. Germline values: CDR1 SGHAT, CDR2 FQNNGV. The CDR3 here is CASSTHRGTPGNEQFF. The CDR3 DNA sequence: TGTGCCAGCAGCACCCACAGGGGCACACCCGGGAATGAGCAGTTCTTC.

The gene calls are TRBV4-1 and TRBJ1-5; D is ambiguous. Trimming pared 1 base from V and 4 bases from J, leaving 11 bases between. The CDR3 is made up of 15 amino acids. Germline assignment: CDR1 MGHRA and CDR2 YSYEKL. For the CDR3, the DNA is TGCGCCAGCAGCCAAGTTCCAGGCACTAATCAGCCCCAGCATTTT. Translation gives CASSQVPGTNQPQHF.

CDR3 amino acids: CASSQDNEQFF. The CDR3 coding sequence is TGTGCCAGCAGCCAAGACAATGAGCAGTTCTTC. The chain joins TRBV4-2 to TRBJ2-1; D unresolved. This CDR3 spans 11 amino acids. V lost 0 bases to trimming and J lost 6 bases, with 0 bases between them. The germline V gene has CDR1 LGHNA and CDR2 YNFKEQ.

The chain carries TRBV18 and TRBJ2-5; TRBD1 aligns across 7 bases. The CDR3 totals 14 residues. V shed 3 bases and J 5 bases; nucleotides not matched to a gene: 6. Per germline, CDR1 KGHSH and CDR2 LQKENI. This chain's CDR3 is CASSPARGWETQYF. CDR3 DNA sequence: TGTGCCAGCTCACCCGCCAGGGGGTGGGAGACCCAGTACTTC.

V is TRBV28 and J is TRBJ1-2; D gene uncertain. The germline V gene has CDR1 MDHEN and CDR2 SYDVKM. The CDR3 consists of 10 residues. The CDR3 loop is CAGRNYGYTF. CDR3 coding DNA: TGTGCGGGCCGAAACTATGGCTACACCTTC.

The chain is built from TRBV5-8 and TRBJ2-1; D may be TRBD2 (6 bases). The CDR3 loop spans 13 amino acids. The V end was cut by 8 bases, the J end by 8 bases, with 17 bases between. The germline V gene has CDR1 SGHTS and CDR2 YDEGEE. The CDR3: CAREEAGGHEQFF. The CDR3 DNA follows: TGTGCCAGGGAGGAAGCGGGCGGCCATGAGCAGTTCTTC.

This clone appeared once. The rearrangement links TRBV7-9 to TRBJ2-5; TRBD2 matches at 16 bases. This CDR3 comprises 15 residues. The germline gives CDR1 SEHNR, CDR2 FQNEAQ (reference sequence). V dropped 5 bases and J dropped 5; count of bases not matched to a gene: 2. In DNA, the CDR3 is TGTGCCAGCAGCCCGGGACTAGCGGGAGGGGAGACCCAGTACTTC. It codes for CASSPGLAGGETQYF.